The sequence of this TCR beta chain was determined in a study of prognosis after radiotherapy for stage I lung cancer. Study context: Radiotherapy: SBRT, 3 to 5 fractions, biologically effective dose at least 100 Gy. Broader study findings: The question of whether the expanded TCR clones were tumor-specific was not determined.

Worth noting for this clonotype: The antigen is not known. The junction shows a germline mismatch at one end, possibly a read error.

Amplicons of TCR beta CDR3 were generated from genomic DNA by two-round multiplex PCR. It was primers specific to each TRBV and TRBJ gene that first-round PCR used. A single record per CDR3 protein comes from TCRdb applying MiXCR to the multiplex PCR reads. Of under 20,000 distinct CDR3 sequences detected, 50% appear once; the ten largest clones hold 30% to 35%. The source is a donor over 45 with non-small cell lung cancer. Sequenced material: PBMCs, taken before or after stereotactic body radiation therapy (not recorded which).

In DNA, the CDR3 is TGTGCCAGCAGCCCCAGGTGGGGCAGTTTTAATTCACCCTTCCACTTT. This sequence encodes CASSPRWGSFNSPFHF. This chain joins TRBV28 and TRBJ1-6; D may be TRBD1 (5 bases). The length of the CDR3 is 16 residues. Germline V CDR1 and CDR2: MDHEN, SYDVKM.